The 11 T cell receptor beta chains in this list originate from one sample, sequenced in a study of breast tumors, draining lymph nodes, adjacent tissues. TCRdb reprocessed the multiplex PCR reads with MiXCR, giving one entry per CDR3 protein. This sample has 150,000 to 200,000 distinct CDR3 sequences, with around a third found just once. Axillary draining lymph nodes of breast cancer patients supplied the node samples. The sequencing sample was made of axillary lymph node tissue. The source is a female donor with breast cancer. Some clones in this sample may be carry-over from other donors' samples.

This clonotype was counted only a few times. The chain joins TRBV3-1 to TRBJ2-2; possibly TRBD1 for D (8 bases). V gave up 6 bases and J gave up 6 bases, with 20 bases separating them. CDR1 LGHDT and CDR2 YNNKEL come from the germline V gene (reference sequence). The CDR3 spans 16 residues. The CDR3 DNA sequence: TGTGCCAGCAGTCGCCTCAGGACAGGGAGGGCCGGGGAGCTGTTTTTT. This translates into CASSRLRTGRAGELFF.

The chain is built from TRBV20-1 and TRBJ1-1, with TRBD1 as a possible D gene (6 bases). The CDR3 consists of 14 residues. Trimming left V 6 bases short and J 3 bases short, with 17 bases between. Germline values: CDR1 DFQATT, CDR2 SNEGSKA (reference sequence). CDR3 DNA: TGCAGTGCATATCGGACAGTCATGGACACTGAAGCTTTCTTT. Protein product: CSAYRTVMDTEAFF.

With respect to this clonotype: Just one base apart from a much larger clone, this may be a read error. The V call is TRBV7-8, the J call TRBJ2-5, with D perhaps matching TRBD2 (6 bases). Germline CDR1 reads SGHVS; CDR2 reads FQNEAQ. This CDR3 region has 15 residues. CDR3 protein: CASSLGSASGETQRF. The CDR3 DNA reads TGTGCCAGCAGCTTAGGGTCAGCCTCGGGAGAGACCCAGCGCTTC.

There are many counts of this clonotype. V and J are TRBV10-3 and TRBJ1-3; maybe TRBD1 (6 bases). This CDR3 contains 13 residues. V was trimmed by 10 bases and J by 0 bases, leaving 10 bases between them. Germline V gene lookup returns CDR1 ENHRY and CDR2 SYGVKD. The CDR3 DNA reads as TGTGCCAGCACAGGGAACTCTGGAAACACCATATATTTT. It is translated as CASTGNSGNTIYF.

With regard to this clonotype: As the CDR3 is not closed by the conserved phenylalanine or tryptophan, this likely results from a read error. No DNA is shown, since the ends of the CDR3 on it are uncertain; the CDR3 is the one TCRdb lists. The chain is built from TRBV29-1 and TRBJ1-4; the table's D gene call, TRBD1, was not cross checked with the DNA. Per the germline V gene, CDR1 is SQVTM and CDR2 is ANQGSEA. The CDR3 adds up to 11 amino acids, both ends counted. CDR3 sequence: CSVGPGAGGFY.

The chain links TRBV6-2 or TRBV6-3 to TRBJ2-7, with D tentatively TRBD2 (6 bases). This CDR3 spans 12 amino acids. CDR1 MNHEY and CDR2 SVGEGT come from the germline V gene. The V end lost 6 bases, the J end lost 1 base, and 7 bases lay between the germline ends. The CDR3 is CASRTSSYEQYF. The CDR3 DNA reads as TGTGCCAGCAGGACTAGTTCCTACGAGCAGTACTTC.

V and J are TRBV7-9 and TRBJ2-3; weak D call: TRBD2 (7 bases). V lost 8 bases to trimming and J lost 2 bases, with 11 bases between them. The CDR3 covers 13 residues. The germline CDR1 and CDR2 sequences are SEHNR and FQNEAQ (reference sequence). CDR3 sequence (DNA): TGTGCCAGCGAGGGGGGGGACACAGATACGCAGTATTTT. The encoded protein is CASEGGDTDTQYF.

This clonotype was found many times. The rearrangement links TRBV3-1 to TRBJ1-2, with 10 bases aligning to TRBD1. Germline V gives CDR1 LGHDT, CDR2 YNNKEL (reference sequence). V shed 8 bases, J shed 2 bases, and the junction held 5 bases outside the gene matches. The CDR3 has 14 residues. The CDR3 is CASGGTGANYGYTF. The CDR3 DNA is TGTGCCAGCGGCGGGACAGGGGCCAACTATGGCTACACCTTC.

V and J are TRBV7-8 and TRBJ1-3; no reliable D call. CDR3 length: 8 residues. Germline V gene sequence: CDR1 SGHVS, CDR2 FQNEAQ. Trimming took 4 bases from V and 13 from J, leaving 2 bases between them. DNA of the CDR3: TGTGCCAGCAGCTGGATATATTTT. It specifies CASSWIYF.

This clonotype was counted many times. The rearrangement joins TRBV7-9 to TRBJ1-2; possible D gene TRBD1, 6 bases. Trimming shortened V by 5 bases and J by 5 bases, and 9 bases separated the two germline ends. The CDR3 is made up of 12 amino acids. Germline V gene lookup returns CDR1 SEHNR and CDR2 FQNEAQ (reference sequence). The CDR3 spells CASSLDRYGYTF. The CDR3 coding sequence is TGTGCCAGCAGCCTGGACAGATATGGCTACACCTTC.

This clonotype was observed at least ten times. The chain combines TRBV20-1 with TRBJ1-2, with D unclear. The V end lost 0 bases, the J end lost 0 bases, and 11 bases lay between the germline ends. The CDR3 spans 15 residues. The germline gives CDR1 DFQATT, CDR2 SNEGSKA (reference sequence). The CDR3 loop reads CSARDVQAPNYGYTF. For the CDR3, the DNA is TGCAGTGCTAGAGACGTGCAGGCCCCTAACTATGGCTACACCTTC.